This TCR beta chain emerged from a study of blood T cell repertoires in COVID-19. Across the study: The United States, Italy and Spain supplied acute and convalescent COVID-19 samples. T cells, B-cell-depleted T cells, or PBMCs supplied cDNA or gDNA.

The J segment lost 2 bases and the V segment lost 2 bases, leaving 2 bases of the junction unmatched. The CDR3 has 15 residues. Germline CDR1 and CDR2: MNHEY and SMNVEV (reference sequence). As processed by the authors: Scientists estimated how many nucleated cells there were by amplifying reference gene primers. The table came from immunoSEQ multiplex PCR; TCRdb's copy has only in-frame clones and leaves some out. The V and J calls and clone size are taken from that table; D and trimming were inferred from the DNA. The profile shows 150,000 or so clones, about 86% of them singletons. The material sequenced was peripheral blood. The source is a woman in her fifties or sixties with acute or convalescent COVID-19. The chain combines TRBV27 with TRBJ2-5; 10 bases align to TRBD2. The CDR3 DNA reads TGTGCCAGCAGTTTAACTAGCGGGATTCAAGAGACCCAGTACTTC. Translation gives CASSLTSGIQETQYF.